This T cell receptor (beta chain) comes out of a study of T cell repertoires in cytomegalovirus infection. Whole-study context: Through public TCR beta signatures, both CMV infection and matching HLA type were indicated.

The V and J ends lost 5 bases and 10 bases, in that order; junction bases with no gene match: 12. This CDR3 spans 15 amino acids. Germline V lookup: CDR1 SGDLS, CDR2 YYNGEE. TCRdb itself ran the reads through MiXCR, one entry per CDR3 protein. The profile shows approximately 990,000 distinct CDR3 sequences, 31% of them singletons. Findings and caveats of the study: The ex vivo response was dominated by HLA-C-restricted CMV-specific TCR beta clonotypes.

In regard to this clonotype: Antigen unknown.

This specimen was cultured CD8+ T cells from PBMCs, taken from culture after CMV antigen stimulation. The clonotype comes from a human donor in good health (CMV status not recorded). Some clones in this sample may be carry-over from other donors' samples. The chain is built from TRBV9 and TRBJ2-1; 10 bases map to TRBD2. CDR3 coding DNA: TGTGCCAGCAGAGTTCTAGCGGGGGCCCCCCCGGAGCAGTTCTTC. It is translated as CASRVLAGAPPEQFF.